The 5 T cell receptor beta chains reported below all come from one sample, sequenced in a study of blood T cell repertoires in COVID-19. Some clones are missing from TCRdb's copy, which holds only in-frame ones; the method was immunoSEQ multiplex PCR. Of 200,000 to 250,000 clones listed, 84% are singletons. The sequenced material came from PBMCs or T cells enriched from blood (not recorded which). The receptors here all came from a woman between 40 and 50 years old who had recovered from COVID-19.

The chain joins TRBV12-3 or TRBV12-4 to TRBJ2-5, with TRBD1 matching 8 bases. This CDR3 region has 13 residues. Trimming at V came to 6 bases and at J to 5 bases, leaving 5 bases not matched to a gene. The chain's CDR3 is CASRPRDRETQYF. The CDR3 region has the DNA TGTGCCAGCAGACCCCGGGACAGGGAGACCCAGTACTTC.

The chain combines TRBV6-5 with TRBJ1-2; TRBD1 agrees at 8 bases. CDR1 and CDR2 (germline): MNHEY, SVGAGI. The CDR3 consists of 15 residues. The junction had 10 bases not matched to a gene; V was cut back by 6 bases and J by 4 bases. As DNA, the CDR3 is TGTGCCAGCAGCCCCGGGACAGGATCATCCTATGGCTACACCTTC. Residues: CASSPGTGSSYGYTF.

The chain uses TRBV7-8 and TRBJ1-5, with TRBD1 matching 7 bases. Unmatched junction bases numbered 3, after V lost 5 bases and J lost 5 bases. The CDR3 has 13 amino acids. The germline V gene encodes CDR1 SGHVS and CDR2 FQNEAQ. The CDR3 region has the DNA TGTGCCAGCAGCCGGGACAGCTATCAGCCCCAGCATTTT. Encoded protein: CASSRDSYQPQHF.

The genes are TRBV7-9 and TRBJ1-3; no clear D gene. The CDR3 spans 14 residues. Germline V gene sequence: CDR1 SEHNR, CDR2 FQNEAQ (reference sequence). With 2 bases removed from V and 1 base from J, the gap between germline ends came to 6 bases. The CDR3 spells CASSLSQSGNTIYF. CDR3 nucleotide sequence: TGTGCCAGCAGCTTATCACAGTCTGGAAACACCATATATTTT.

V is TRBV5-1 and J is TRBJ2-4; 8 nucleotides align to TRBD2. This CDR3 contains 16 residues. From germline, CDR1 is SGHRS and CDR2 YFSETQ. V lost 4 bases and J lost 0; bases outside the gene matches: 6. In DNA, the CDR3 is TGCGCCAGCAGCACTACTAGCGGACTAGCCAAAAACATTCAGTACTTC. It yields the protein CASSTTSGLAKNIQYF.